The 27 T cell receptor beta chains listed next were all sequenced from one sample in a study of shared clonotypes between healthy human individuals. Clones were sequenced by immunoSEQ multiplex PCR, and TCRdb holds only the in-frame ones, with some missing. Found here are about 1.5 million clones, more than 95% of them singletons; the top ten hold roughly 1.2%. Input material: naive CD4+ T cells sorted from blood. Subset: CD45RA+ positively selected. These receptor sequences come from a man aged 25 to 45 in good health.

The V call is TRBV5-1, the J call TRBJ2-5, with D perhaps being TRBD1 or TRBD2 (5 bases each). This CDR3 is built from 14 residues. The germline gives CDR1 SGHRS, CDR2 YFSETQ. V dropped 2 bases and J dropped 3 bases, with 11 bases sitting between them. In nucleotides, the CDR3 is TGCGCCAGCAGCTTTAGCCGAGGGGAAGAGACCCAGTACTTC. Translation gives CASSFSRGEETQYF. Full variable domain (missing parts from reference TRBV5-1 and TRBJ2-5): KAGVTQTPRYLIKTRGQQVTLSCSPISGHRSVSWYQQTPGQGLQFLFEYFSETQRNKGNFPGRFSGRQFSNSRSEMNVSTLELGDSALYLCASSFSRGEETQYFGPGTRLLVL.

This chain joins TRBV7-9 and TRBJ2-2; D gene uncertain. In germline, CDR1 is SEHNR, CDR2 FQNEAQ (reference sequence). Between the trimmed V and J ends, which lost 3 bases and 6 bases, there was a span of 14 bases. The CDR3 totals 15 residues. Written as DNA, the CDR3 is TGTGCCAGCAGCTTTGGTGACCGTAGATCCGGGGAGCTGTTTTTT. It translates to CASSFGDRRSGELFF.

The V and J genes are TRBV7-9 and TRBJ2-7; 10 bases are shared with TRBD2. The CDR3 has 17 amino acids. Trimming took 4 bases from V and 9 from J; bases not matched to a gene: 18. Germline V lookup: CDR1 SEHNR, CDR2 FQNEAQ (reference sequence). This chain's CDR3 is CASSSSSGRDYVFGQYF. In DNA form, the CDR3 reads TGTGCCAGCAGCTCCTCTAGCGGGAGAGACTACGTGTTCGGGCAGTACTTC. The full variable domain, rest sourced from reference TRBV7-9 and TRBJ2-7, is DTGVSQNPRHKITKRGQNVTFRCDPISEHNRLYWYRQTLGQGPEFLTYFQNEAQLEKSRLLSDRFSAERPKGSFSTLEIQRTEQGDSAMYLCASSSSSGRDYVFGQYFGPGTRLTVT.

A word on this clone: This specimen includes other DNA sequences encoding the same CDR3. The chain has TRBV5-1 and TRBJ2-5; no clear D gene. This CDR3 has 13 amino acids. Deletions cut 1 base from V and 1 base from J, with 5 bases between. The germline CDR1 and CDR2 sequences are SGHRS and YFSETQ. The CDR3 reads CASSLKVQETQYF. DNA of the CDR3: TGCGCCAGCAGCTTGAAGGTCCAAGAGACCCAGTACTTC.

This chain joins TRBV19 and TRBJ2-3; weak D call: TRBD1 (6 bases). The CDR3 covers 15 residues. The germline V gene has CDR1 LNHDA and CDR2 SQIVND (reference sequence). Deletions cut 3 bases from V and 4 bases from J, with 14 bases between. Here the CDR3 reads CASSILGQRSDTQYF. In DNA form, the CDR3 reads TGTGCCAGTAGTATTCTTGGACAGCGATCAGATACGCAGTATTTT. Looking up the rest from reference TRBV19 and TRBJ2-3 gives the full variable domain: DGGITQSPKYLFRKEGQNVTLSCEQNLNHDAMYWYRQDPGQGLRLIYYSQIVNDFQKGDIAEGYSVSREKKESFPLTVTSAQKNPTAFYLCASSILGQRSDTQYFGPGTRLTVL.

This chain uses TRBV9 with TRBJ2-7; the D gene is possibly TRBD2 (6 bases). The CDR3 is 14 amino acids. V lost 5 bases to trimming and J lost 6 bases, with 18 bases between them. Germline values: CDR1 SGDLS, CDR2 YYNGEE. CDR3 in amino acids: CASSPRETMFEQYF. For the CDR3, the DNA is TGTGCCAGCAGTCCTCGGGAGACTATGTTCGAGCAGTACTTC.

The chain uses TRBV7-8 and TRBJ1-5; 10 bases are shared with TRBD1. Germline V lookup: CDR1 SGHVS, CDR2 FQNEAQ. V trimming: 7 bases; J trimming: 7 bases; junction bases outside the gene matches: 10. The CDR3 runs 15 residues. The CDR3: CASTEGQGEGQPQHF. Here the CDR3 DNA reads TGTGCCAGCACCGAAGGACAGGGGGAAGGGCAGCCCCAGCATTTT.

V and J are TRBV5-1 and TRBJ2-3; 8 bases match TRBD2. The V gene end was trimmed by 0 bases and the J gene end by 3 bases; junction bases not matched to a gene: 3. Germline CDR1 is SGHRS and CDR2 is YFSETQ. There are 15 residues in the CDR3. The DNA for the CDR3 is TGCGCCAGCAGCTTGGAACTAGCGGAGACAGATACGCAGTATTTT. It specifies CASSLELAETDTQYF. Full variable domain (remainder filled in from reference TRBV5-1 and TRBJ2-3): KAGVTQTPRYLIKTRGQQVTLSCSPISGHRSVSWYQQTPGQGLQFLFEYFSETQRNKGNFPGRFSGRQFSNSRSEMNVSTLELGDSALYLCASSLELAETDTQYFGPGTRLTVL.

The chain uses TRBV7-8 and TRBJ1-2; unclear D gene. Trimming removed 1 base at V and 9 bases at J, with 12 bases between. Germline CDR1 and CDR2: SGHVS and FQNEAQ. This CDR3 is 13 amino acids long. The CDR3 DNA reads TGTGCCAGCAGCTTAGACAGCTCTTATAGCTACACCTTC. The encoded protein is CASSLDSSYSYTF.

The J gene is TRBJ2-3, the V gene TRBV7-2; D may match TRBD1 or TRBD2 (6 bases each). V was pared by 1 base and J by 1 base, with 15 bases between. Germline V gives CDR1 SGHTA, CDR2 FQGNSA. The CDR3 totals 17 residues. CDR3: CASSLGSGGRGTDTQYF. The CDR3 DNA reads as TGTGCCAGCAGCTTAGGCTCCGGGGGCAGGGGCACAGATACGCAGTATTTT.

The V call is TRBV19, the J call TRBJ2-7, with TRBD2 matching over 8 bases. The V gene end was trimmed by 5 bases and the J gene end by 4 bases; junction bases not matched to a gene: 10. The CDR3 has 15 amino acids. Germline values: CDR1 LNHDA, CDR2 SQIVND (reference sequence). The CDR3 region has the DNA TGTGCCAGTAGTCCCCAAGCGGGAGCTTTGTACGAGCAGTACTTC. Translation gives CASSPQAGALYEQYF. Together with reference TRBV19 and TRBJ2-7, the CDR3 gives the full variable domain: DGGITQSPKYLFRKEGQNVTLSCEQNLNHDAMYWYRQDPGQGLRLIYYSQIVNDFQKGDIAEGYSVSREKKESFPLTVTSAQKNPTAFYLCASSPQAGALYEQYFGPGTRLTVT.

The V and J genes are TRBV6-5 and TRBJ2-7; 10 bases match TRBD2. The V segment lost 4 bases and the J segment 7 bases; nucleotides outside the gene matches: 7. Germline CDR1 reads MNHEY; CDR2 reads SVGAGI. The CDR3 has 14 amino acids. CDR3 nucleotides: TGTGCCAGCAGTTCAGCGGGAGGGATGGGGGAGCAGTACTTC. Translated, it gives CASSSAGGMGEQYF.

The chain has TRBV28 and TRBJ1-4; D is ambiguous. Trimming stripped 5 bases from V and 2 bases from J, with 12 bases between. From germline, CDR1 is MDHEN and CDR2 SYDVKM. This CDR3 has 15 amino acids. The CDR3 DNA reads as TGTGCCAGCAGTCCTCCTGCGCGGACTAATGAAAAACTGTTTTTT. It translates to CASSPPARTNEKLFF.

CDR3 region: CASRGSSGSTTDTQYF. The CDR3, as DNA: TGTGCCAGCAGGGGGAGCAGCGGGAGTACCACAGATACGCAGTATTTT. The chain carries TRBV5-4 and TRBJ2-3; 8 positions agree with TRBD2. The CDR3 totals 16 residues. Trimming removed 5 bases from V and 2 bases from J; junction bases left unmatched: 10. Germline V gene lookup returns CDR1 SGHNT and CDR2 YYREEE (reference sequence).

The chain links TRBV7-2 to TRBJ1-5; the match to TRBD1 covers 8 bases. Per germline, CDR1 SGHTA and CDR2 FQGNSA. J lost 7 bases, V lost 5 bases, and 4 bases had no gene match. CDR3 length: 13 residues. Here the CDR3 reads CASSKDRDQPQHF. CDR3 DNA: TGTGCCAGCAGCAAGGACAGGGACCAGCCCCAGCATTTT.

The V and J genes are TRBV10-1 and TRBJ2-3; no definite D call. The CDR3 is made up of 13 amino acids. Trimming stripped 4 bases from V and 4 bases from J, with 9 bases between. Germline V gives CDR1 WNHNN, CDR2 SYGVQD (reference sequence). The CDR3 sequence is CASSAAVPDTQYF. Written as DNA, the CDR3 is TGCGCCAGCAGTGCGGCGGTCCCAGATACGCAGTATTTT.

This clone has only one observation. The chain joins TRBV28 to TRBJ1-1; D not certain. Germline V gives CDR1 MDHEN, CDR2 SYDVKM. Trimming cost V 8 bases and J 0 bases, with 13 bases left between them. CDR3 length equals 14 residues. Here the CDR3 DNA reads TGTGCCAGCTGGCGGTGGGGAATGAACACTGAAGCTTTCTTT. Its translation is CASWRWGMNTEAFF.

The genes are TRBV21-1 and TRBJ2-2; the table's D call, TRBD2, has no DNA check behind it. TRBV21-1 is designated a pseudogene. This CDR3 region has 16 residues. CDR3: CALTGTSGREDGELFF. The CDR3 region has the DNA TGTGCCCTAACCGGGACTAGCGGGAGGGAGGACGGGGAGCTGTTTTTT.

The chain employs TRBV30 and TRBJ1-2; 9 positions agree with TRBD1. Germline CDR1 is GTSNPN and CDR2 is SVGIG (reference sequence). V shed 1 base and J 8 bases; nucleotides not matched to a gene: 11. The CDR3 extends over 15 amino acids. In nucleotides, the CDR3 is TGTGCCTGGAGTGATCTTCGCGGGACAGGGCTGGGCTACACCTTC. Translating gives CAWSDLRGTGLGYTF.

The chain carries TRBV27 and TRBJ2-7, with unresolved D. The CDR3 totals 13 residues. CDR1 and CDR2 (germline): MNHEY, SMNVEV (reference sequence). The ends were cut back, 8 bases at V and 2 bases at J, with 13 bases in the middle. CDR3 DNA sequence: TGTGCCAGCGGGCCACCGCAGGCCTACGAGCAGTACTTC. Translating gives CASGPPQAYEQYF.

A note on this clone: The sample holds other DNA sequences that translate to the same CDR3. This CDR3 reads CASSSTALNTEAFF. CDR3 nucleotide sequence: TGTGCCAGCAGCTCGACCGCTCTGAACACTGAAGCTTTCTTT. The chain recombines TRBV7-2 with TRBJ1-1; the D is unclear. With 4 bases removed from V and 0 bases from J, the gap between germline ends came to 9 bases. This CDR3 is built from 14 residues. CDR1 is SGHTA and CDR2 is FQGNSA in the germline V gene.

This rearrangement joins TRBV9 to TRBJ2-2; D unresolved. The CDR3 runs 16 residues. Trimming removed 1 base from V and 0 bases from J, with 10 bases in between. CDR1 is SGDLS, CDR2 YYNGEE, per germline. DNA for the CDR3: TGTGCCAGCAGCGTACTTCCGGGTACGAACACCGGGGAGCTGTTTTTT. Translating gives CASSVLPGTNTGELFF. Drawing the rest from reference TRBV9 and TRBJ2-2, the complete variable domain is DSGVTQTPKHLITATGQRVTLRCSPRSGDLSVYWYQQSLDQGLQFLIQYYNGEERAKGNILERFSAQQFPDLHSELNLSSLELGDSALYFCASSVLPGTNTGELFFGEGSRLTVL.

CDR3 in amino acids: CTSSQDTWVRSETQYF. CDR3 coding DNA: TGCACCAGCAGCCAAGACACTTGGGTCAGAAGCGAGACCCAGTACTTC. The chain joins TRBV1 to TRBJ2-5. TRBV1 is tagged as a pseudogene. The CDR3 consists of 16 residues.

The chain links TRBV15 to TRBJ2-7; D uncertain. Germline V CDR1 and CDR2: LNHNV, YYDKDF (reference sequence). The germline V and J ends were trimmed by 0 bases and 2 bases, with 8 bases remaining between them. The CDR3 has 14 amino acids. CDR3 amino acids: CATSRDMRTYEQYF. The CDR3 DNA follows: TGTGCCACCAGCAGAGATATGCGGACCTACGAGCAGTACTTC.

This rearrangement joins TRBV28 to TRBJ2-7, with TRBD2 matching 10 bases. The CDR3 covers 17 residues. Germline CDR1 MDHEN, CDR2 SYDVKM. The J segment lost 3 bases and the V segment lost 6 bases, leaving 14 bases of the junction unmatched. CDR3 amino acids: CASSSKREGLGRYEQYF. The CDR3, as DNA: TGTGCCAGCAGCTCTAAGCGGGAGGGCCTAGGGCGCTACGAGCAGTACTTC.

The chain carries TRBV4-3 and TRBJ1-1; TRBD1 is a possible D gene (6 bases). From germline, CDR1 is LGHNA and CDR2 YSLEER. The V end lost 4 bases, the J end lost 8 bases, and 17 bases lay between the germline ends. The CDR3 loop spans 14 amino acids. CDR3 sequence: CASSLSLGGLEAFF. CDR3 nucleotide sequence: TGCGCCAGCAGCCTCTCCCTGGGGGGGCTAGAAGCTTTCTTT.

The sample holds one count of this clone. V is TRBV5-4 and J is TRBJ1-1; D is undetermined. This CDR3 has 13 amino acids. CDR1 and CDR2 (germline): SGHNT, YYREEE (reference sequence). V was pared by 0 bases and J by 1 base, with 4 bases between. CDR3 residues: CASSLAKNTEAFF. The CDR3 DNA sequence: TGTGCCAGCAGCTTGGCAAAGAACACTGAAGCTTTCTTT. The full variable domain, with the rest looked up from reference TRBV5-4 and TRBJ1-1, is ETGVTQSPTHLIKTRGQQVTLRCSSQSGHNTVSWYQQALGQGPQFIFQYYREEENGRGNFPPRFSGLQFPNYSSELNVNALELDDSALYLCASSLAKNTEAFFGQGTRLTVV.